These 23 T cell receptor beta chains came from one sample sequenced in a study of shared T cell receptors in the human thymus. Only in-frame clones appear in the TCRdb table, and some are missing; sequencing was by immunoSEQ multiplex PCR. This sample has approximately 730,000 clones; approximately 85% occur once, and the top ten carry roughly 0.01%. The same data also contributed to another study, on human thymus T cells.

Sequenced sample: thymocytes. Every receptor here comes from a girl under three years old with a congenital heart defect.

J is TRBJ2-7 and V is TRBV15; D might be TRBD2 (5 bases). The V gene's germline CDR1 is LNHNV and CDR2 YYDKDF (reference sequence). The length of the CDR3 is 14 residues. The V end was cut by 1 base, the J end by 2 bases, with 9 bases between. In nucleotides, the CDR3 is TGTGCCACCAGCAGAGTGGGAGCTACCTACGAGCAGTACTTC. Encoded protein: CATSRVGATYEQYF.

The chain employs TRBV14 and TRBJ2-7; 9 nucleotides align to TRBD1. Germline V gene data show CDR1 as SGHDN and CDR2 as FVKESK. J was trimmed by 4 bases and V by 0 bases; bases with no gene match: 25. This CDR3 contains 22 residues. CDR3 sequence (DNA): TGTGCCAGCAGCCAAGATCGGATGTTGGCGGTGGAGGGGGACAGGGACCTTTACGAGCAGTACTTC. It encodes CASSQDRMLAVEGDRDLYEQYF.

V and J are TRBV4-1 and TRBJ1-5, with 10 nucleotides matching TRBD1. Germline V gene sequence: CDR1 MGHRA, CDR2 YSYEKL. Losses at the gene ends were 1 base for V and 5 bases for J; bases not matched to a gene: 14. The CDR3 contains 19 residues. The CDR3 DNA follows: TGCGCCAGCAGCCAAGCAACGCCGGGACAGGGGCTTGGAGATCAGCCCCAGCATTTT. Protein product: CASSQATPGQGLGDQPQHF.

This chain connects TRBV5-5 to TRBJ1-2; D is ambiguous. V was shortened by 4 bases and J by 3 bases, with 16 bases between the two germline ends. Germline V CDR1 and CDR2: SGHKS, YYEKEE (reference sequence). This CDR3 region has 15 residues. The CDR3 nucleotides read TGTGCCAGCAGCCCCTCAACGTCACGGGACTATGGCTACACCTTC. This codes for CASSPSTSRDYGYTF.

This sequence joins TRBV10-1 and TRBJ2-7; 9 nucleotides agree with TRBD1. CDR1 WNHNN and CDR2 SYGVQD come from the germline V gene (reference sequence). With 7 bases clipped from V and 1 base from J, the junction kept 5 bases outside the gene matches. The CDR3 contains 14 residues. The CDR3 reads CASTPGQGSYEQYF. DNA of the CDR3: TGCGCCAGCACCCCGGGACAGGGTTCCTACGAGCAGTACTTC.

The gene calls are TRBV19 and TRBJ2-5, with D tentatively TRBD2 (5 bases). V was clipped by 8 bases and J by 3 bases, with 13 bases between them. The germline V gene encodes CDR1 LNHDA and CDR2 SQIVND (reference sequence). The CDR3 has 13 residues. The DNA of the CDR3 is TGTGCCAGTCGGGGTCCTTCGAAAGAGACCCAGTACTTC. This translates into CASRGPSKETQYF.

The chain joins TRBV11-2 to TRBJ1-2; TRBD1 might be the D (5 bases). The germline CDR1 and CDR2 sequences are SGHAT and FQNNGV. CDR3 length: 13 amino acids. V lost 6 bases to trimming and J lost 0 bases, with 8 bases between them. CDR3 amino acids: CASSLQANYGYTF. The CDR3, as DNA: TGTGCCAGCAGTTTACAGGCTAACTATGGCTACACCTTC.

The chain joins TRBV7-2 to TRBJ1-1; 7 nucleotides agree with TRBD1. The CDR3 contains 16 residues. J lost 1 base, V lost 4 bases, and 9 bases had no gene match. The germline V gene encodes CDR1 SGHTA and CDR2 FQGNSA. The CDR3 loop is CASSSSHRGTNTEAFF. The CDR3 DNA reads as TGTGCCAGCAGCTCCTCTCACAGGGGCACGAACACTGAAGCTTTCTTT.

This clone has just one count. This chain connects TRBV6-6 to TRBJ1-5; a possible D gene is TRBD1 (6 bases). Germline loops: CDR1 MNHNY, CDR2 SVGAGI (reference sequence). CDR3 length: 15 amino acids. V was cut by 7 bases and J by 0 bases, with 13 bases left in between. CDR3: CASTRRGDSNQPQHF. The CDR3 region has the DNA TGTGCCAGCACCCGCAGGGGCGATAGCAATCAGCCCCAGCATTTT.

This clone was observed a few times. The chain has TRBV6-5 and TRBJ2-6; D uncertain. CDR1 and CDR2 (germline): MNHEY, SVGAGI. There are 15 residues in the CDR3. The V gene lost 2 bases and the J gene lost 0 bases, with 5 bases spanning the gap. CDR3 bases: TGTGCCAGCAGTTACGCGAGCTCTGGGGCCAACGTCCTGACTTTC. It is translated as CASSYASSGANVLTF.

The rearrangement links TRBV15 to TRBJ1-5, with no clear D. This CDR3 spans 19 amino acids. Per the germline V gene, CDR1 is LNHNV and CDR2 is YYDKDF (reference sequence). V was trimmed by 0 bases and J by 0 bases, leaving 18 bases between them. CDR3 coding DNA: TGTGCCACCAGCAGAGAACCAACCAAGAGGGATTATAGCAATCAGCCCCAGCATTTT. Its translation is CATSREPTKRDYSNQPQHF.

The V gene is TRBV28, the J gene TRBJ1-2; TRBD1 is a possible D gene (5 bases). The CDR3 covers 14 residues. With 8 bases removed from V and 7 bases from J, the gap between germline ends came to 20 bases. CDR1 MDHEN and CDR2 SYDVKM come from the germline V gene. The CDR3 nucleotides are TGTGCCAGCGCCTCGGGGGGTAGTGTCAGTGGCTACACCTTC. Translating gives CASASGGSVSGYTF.

V and J are TRBV7-2 and TRBJ2-1; possibly TRBD2 for D (6 bases). V lost 0 bases and J lost 15, with 9 bases in between. Germline CDR1 SGHTA, CDR2 FQGNSA. The CDR3 spans 11 residues. For the CDR3, the DNA is TGTGCCAGCAGCTTAGCCGGGACTTCGTTCTTC. Residues: CASSLAGTSFF.

V usage is TRBV7-9 and J usage is TRBJ1-2; D remains unclear. Trimming stripped 7 bases from V and 5 bases from J, with 23 bases between. This CDR3 has 16 residues. Germline values: CDR1 SEHNR, CDR2 FQNEAQ (reference sequence). CDR3 bases: TGTGCCAGCATCAAAACTCGGTACCGAATAAAGTATGGCTACACCTTC. Its protein is CASIKTRYRIKYGYTF.

J is TRBJ1-1 and V is TRBV9; D unresolved. Germline values: CDR1 SGDLS, CDR2 YYNGEE. The CDR3 is made up of 13 amino acids. Trimming pared 0 bases from V and 6 bases from J, leaving 9 bases between. CDR3 DNA sequence: TGTGCCAGCAGCGTAGATGTCGCAGCTGAAGCTTTCTTT. Protein sequence: CASSVDVAAEAFF.

The gene calls are TRBV6-6 and TRBJ2-7, with D uncertain. In germline, CDR1 is MNHNY, CDR2 SVGAGI (reference sequence). The CDR3 is 15 amino acids. The V end lost 7 bases, the J end lost 4 bases, and 20 bases lay between the germline ends. CDR3 sequence: CASNQRAILSYEQYF. The CDR3 nucleotides read TGTGCCAGCAACCAGAGAGCGATCCTAAGTTACGAGCAGTACTTC.

The chain combines TRBV5-1 with TRBJ2-3; D possibly corresponds to TRBD1 (5 bases). This CDR3 region has 16 residues. Deletions cut 4 bases from V and 0 bases from J, with 15 bases between. Germline V lookup: CDR1 SGHRS, CDR2 YFSETQ. The CDR3 reads CASSPKGSTSTDTQYF. The CDR3 coding sequence is TGCGCCAGCAGCCCTAAGGGGTCCACCAGCACAGATACGCAGTATTTT.

The rearrangement joins TRBV28 to TRBJ2-7; 8 nucleotides agree with TRBD1. V shed 6 bases, J shed 2 bases, and the junction held 6 bases outside the gene matches. Germline CDR1 and CDR2: MDHEN and SYDVKM. There are 14 residues in the CDR3. The DNA of the CDR3 is TGTGCCAGCAGAAATCAGGGGGCGACCTACGAGCAGTACTTC. The encoded protein is CASRNQGATYEQYF.

The chain links TRBV7-9 to TRBJ1-2; D is perhaps TRBD1 (5 bases). Germline V CDR1 and CDR2: SEHNR, FQNEAQ (reference sequence). V was clipped by 3 bases and J by 8 bases, with 19 bases between them. The CDR3 runs 15 residues. The CDR3 nucleotides read TGTGCCAGCAGCTTGGTGATACGGGGGAGGTTCGGCTACACCTTC. Translated, it gives CASSLVIRGRFGYTF. The complete variable domain, with remaining parts taken from reference TRBV7-9 and TRBJ1-2, reads DTGVSQNPRHKITKRGQNVTFRCDPISEHNRLYWYRQTLGQGPEFLTYFQNEAQLEKSRLLSDRFSAERPKGSFSTLEIQRTEQGDSAMYLCASSLVIRGRFGYTFGSGTRLTVV.

The chain combines TRBV9 with TRBJ2-7, with TRBD1 identical over 7 bases. Losses at the gene ends were 3 bases for V and 3 bases for J; bases not matched to a gene: 6. The CDR3 runs to 14 residues. Germline CDR1 reads SGDLS; CDR2 reads YYNGEE. The CDR3 sequence: CASSARDSHYEQYF. For the CDR3, the DNA is TGTGCCAGCAGCGCCCGGGACAGTCACTACGAGCAGTACTTC. Full variable domain (rest looked up from reference TRBV9 and TRBJ2-7): DSGVTQTPKHLITATGQRVTLRCSPRSGDLSVYWYQQSLDQGLQFLIQYYNGEERAKGNILERFSAQQFPDLHSELNLSSLELGDSALYFCASSARDSHYEQYFGPGTRLTVT.

CDR3 nucleotides: TGCGCCAGCAGCTTGGGGGGGACAGAGTCTGGAAACACCATATATTTT. Residues: CASSLGGTESGNTIYF. The rearrangement links TRBV5-1 to TRBJ1-3; 7 bases are a match to TRBD1. The ends lost 0 bases at V and 1 base at J; junction bases unmatched: 4. The CDR3 is 16 residues long. In germline, CDR1 is SGHRS, CDR2 YFSETQ. The full variable domain, completed using reference TRBV5-1 and TRBJ1-3, is KAGVTQTPRYLIKTRGQQVTLSCSPISGHRSVSWYQQTPGQGLQFLFEYFSETQRNKGNFPGRFSGRQFSNSRSEMNVSTLELGDSALYLCASSLGGTESGNTIYFGEGSWLTVV.

A note on this clone: The junction differs from germline at one of its ends, possibly a read error. CDR3: CASSPHSPRDRVF. DNA of the CDR3: TGTGCCAGCAGCCCCCACTCCCCCCGGGACAGGGTTTTC. The chain combines TRBV7-9 with TRBJ1-4, with 9 bases aligning to TRBD1. CDR1 and CDR2 (germline): SEHNR, FQNEAQ (reference sequence). This CDR3 is 13 amino acids long. Full variable domain (rest looked up from reference TRBV7-9 and TRBJ1-4): DTGVSQNPRHKITKRGQNVTFRCDPISEHNRLYWYRQTLGQGPEFLTYFQNEAQLEKSRLLSDRFSAERPKGSFSTLEIQRTEQGDSAMYLCASSPHSPRDRVFGSGTQLSVL.

The chain employs TRBV28 and TRBJ1-4; 7 positions match TRBD1. V lost 6 bases to trimming and J lost 0 bases; unmatched junction nucleotides: 10. Germline assignment: CDR1 MDHEN and CDR2 SYDVKM. This CDR3 comprises 17 residues. DNA of the CDR3: TGTGCCAGCAGCCCGTCGCGACAGGGCGCAACTAATGAAAAACTGTTTTTT. Translating gives CASSPSRQGATNEKLFF.